Listed here are 6 T cell receptor beta chains from one sample, sequenced in a study of blood T cell repertoires in COVID-19. The assay was immunoSEQ multiplex PCR, and TCRdb's table has in-frame clones only and misses some. Counted here are 200,000 to 250,000 clones, around 88% occurring once; the ten biggest clones make up over 3%. Sequences were obtained from peripheral blood. The receptors derive from a woman under 40 who had recovered from COVID-19.

The chain couples TRBV7-3 to TRBJ2-1; possibly TRBD2 for D (5 bases). This CDR3 region has 13 residues. From germline, CDR1 is SGHTA and CDR2 FQGTGA. V dropped 5 bases and J dropped 10 bases, with 15 bases sitting between them. CDR3 nucleotides: TGTGCCAGCAGCACAAGTAAGAGCGGAGAGCAGTTCTTC. It yields the protein CASSTSKSGEQFF. The full variable domain, in which reference TRBV7-3 and TRBJ2-1 provide the parts outside the CDR3, is GAGVSQTPSNKVTEKGKYVELRCDPISGHTALYWYRQSLGQGPEFLIYFQGTGAADDSGLPNDRFFAVRPEGSVSTLKIQRTERGDSAVYLCASSTSKSGEQFFGPGTRLTVL.

The genes are TRBV4-1 and TRBJ1-6, with TRBD1 as a possible D gene (5 bases). In germline, CDR1 is MGHRA, CDR2 YSYEKL. V was cut by 2 bases and J by 12 bases, with 23 bases left in between. The CDR3 is 17 residues long. CDR3 residues: CASSQKLGVGQFGPLHF. CDR3 coding DNA: TGCGCCAGCAGCCAAAAGCTAGGGGTTGGGCAATTCGGACCCCTCCACTTT.

This chain uses TRBV16 with TRBJ2-7; D might be TRBD1 (5 bases). Germline V gene sequence: CDR1 KGHSY, CDR2 FQNENV. The CDR3 totals 15 residues. Trimming shortened V by 5 bases and J by 3 bases, and 17 bases separated the two germline ends. The DNA for the CDR3 is TGTGCCAGCAGCACGGGTCCCAGGGCCCTCTACGAGCAGTACTTC. Translation gives CASSTGPRALYEQYF.

The rearrangement links TRBV20-1 to TRBJ2-3; 11 bases are a match to TRBD2. The V segment lost 3 bases and the J segment 4 bases; nucleotides outside the gene matches: 3. The CDR3 runs to 14 residues. Germline CDR1 and CDR2: DFQATT and SNEGSKA (reference sequence). This CDR3 is CSASSGGGADTQYF. The CDR3 DNA sequence: TGCAGTGCTAGTAGCGGGGGGGGAGCAGATACGCAGTATTTT.

The V gene is TRBV5-8, the J gene TRBJ2-7; possible D gene TRBD1, 6 bases. This CDR3 comprises 14 residues. CDR1 and CDR2 (germline): SGHTS, YDEGEE. V was pared by 4 bases and J by 2 bases, with 13 bases between. The CDR3 spells CASSPNRVPYEQYF. CDR3 sequence (DNA): TGTGCCAGCAGCCCGAACAGGGTTCCCTACGAGCAGTACTTC.

Of note for this clone: Other DNA sequences in this sample translate to the same CDR3. The genes are TRBV24-1 and TRBJ2-3; 8 bases align to TRBD1. There are 15 residues in the CDR3. The V gene end was trimmed by 3 bases and the J gene end by 3 bases; junction bases not matched to a gene: 4. CDR1 and CDR2 from the germline V gene are KGHDR and SFDVKD. Written as DNA, the CDR3 is TGTGCCACCAGTGATCAGGGGACAGGAACAGATACGCAGTATTTT. Translated, it gives CATSDQGTGTDTQYF.